The 12 T cell receptor beta chains below come from one sample, sequenced in a study of cytomegalovirus exposure and HLA in healthy donors. PCR primers comprised 60 Vbeta and 13 Jbeta primers. TCRdb's copy holds only in-frame clones and misses some; the assay was immunoSEQ multiplex PCR. The data contain about 150,000 clones, about 80% of them singletons. Sequences were obtained from PBMCs. Receptors were obtained from a woman in her thirties or forties in good health and CMV-seronegative.

The chain uses TRBV28 and TRBJ1-5; 9 bases line up with TRBD1. Germline V gives CDR1 MDHEN, CDR2 SYDVKM. Trimming took 6 bases from V and 2 from J; bases not matched to a gene: 5. This CDR3 has 15 amino acids. The CDR3 bases are TGTGCCAGCAGGTCCCGGGACAGGGGCAATCAGCCCCAGCATTTT. It specifies CASRSRDRGNQPQHF. The full variable domain, with the rest looked up from reference TRBV28 and TRBJ1-5, is DVKVTQSSRYLVKRTGEKVFLECVQDMDHENMFWYRQDPGLGLRLIYFSYDVKMKEKGDIPEGYSVSREKKERFSLILESASTNQTSMYLCASRSRDRGNQPQHFGDGTRLSIL.

The chain combines TRBV6-5 with TRBJ2-1; TRBD2 matches at 12 bases. V was pared by 6 bases and J by 5 bases, with 5 bases of the junction left unmatched. Germline V lookup: CDR1 MNHEY, CDR2 SVGAGI. The CDR3 is made up of 15 amino acids. The CDR3 sequence is CASSNGLAGNNEQFF. CDR3 in DNA: TGTGCCAGCAGCAACGGACTAGCGGGGAACAATGAGCAGTTCTTC.

The chain couples TRBV5-4 to TRBJ2-5, with TRBD2 as a possible D gene (7 bases). Trimming removed 0 bases at V and 6 bases at J, with 15 bases between. Germline loops: CDR1 SGHNT, CDR2 YYREEE (reference sequence). The CDR3 is 15 residues long. In DNA, the CDR3 is TGTGCCAGCAGCTTGGGCGGGGGCCGATGGAAGACCCAGTACTTC. This gives the protein CASSLGGGRWKTQYF.

This chain joins TRBV6-5 and TRBJ2-3; D gene ambiguous. Trimming took off 0 bases at V and 6 bases at J, with 16 bases between the two ends. CDR1 MNHEY and CDR2 SVGAGI come from the germline V gene. This CDR3 has 16 residues. This CDR3 reads CASSYSIVEYADTQYF. The CDR3 DNA follows: TGTGCCAGCAGTTACTCGATTGTCGAGTATGCTGATACGCAGTATTTT.

This chain joins TRBV10-3 and TRBJ2-7; 8 positions match TRBD2. The V and J ends lost 0 bases and 3 bases, in that order; junction bases with no gene match: 7. The CDR3 sequence is 16 residues long. From germline, CDR1 is ENHRY and CDR2 SYGVKD. CDR3 DNA sequence: TGTGCCATCAGTGAGTCAGGGGCGGGAGGCCTCTACGAGCAGTACTTC. Protein sequence: CAISESGAGGLYEQYF.

This clone was seen a few times. The chain couples TRBV6-5 to TRBJ2-3; tentatively, D is TRBD2 (6 bases). The CDR3 contains 14 residues. The V end lost 4 bases, the J end lost 4 bases, and 12 bases lay between the germline ends. Looked up from germline, CDR1 is MNHEY and CDR2 is SVGAGI. The CDR3 loop is CASSSGTYSDTQYF. The CDR3 nucleotides read TGTGCCAGCAGTTCAGGGACTTATTCAGATACGCAGTATTTT.

The chain employs TRBV2 and TRBJ1-4; 10 nucleotides line up with TRBD1. The CDR3 sequence is 15 residues long. Germline assignment: CDR1 SNHLY and CDR2 FYNNEI. Trimming at V came to 7 bases and at J to 7 bases, leaving 9 bases not matched to a gene. CDR3 amino acids: CASMRQGAPGEKLFF. CDR3 bases: TGTGCCAGCATGAGACAGGGGGCGCCCGGTGAAAAACTGTTTTTT.

This sequence joins TRBV5-1 and TRBJ2-3, with D maybe TRBD1 (6 bases). V lost 4 bases, J lost 2 bases, and 11 bases lay in between. The germline CDR1 and CDR2 sequences are SGHRS and YFSETQ. There are 14 residues in the CDR3. Written as DNA, the CDR3 is TGCGCCAGCAGCCCAGGGGCAGACACAGATACGCAGTATTTT. Protein sequence: CASSPGADTDTQYF.

This clone was detected only a few times. This chain links TRBV5-1 with TRBJ2-1, with 10 bases identical to TRBD1. This CDR3 contains 13 residues. The germline V gene encodes CDR1 SGHRS and CDR2 YFSETQ. With V trimmed by 4 bases and J by 7 bases, 2 bases remained unmatched. The CDR3 reads CASSPGQGNEQFF. CDR3 bases: TGCGCCAGCAGCCCGGGACAGGGGAATGAGCAGTTCTTC.

This clone was seen only once. The chain recombines TRBV9 with TRBJ1-5, with D possibly matching TRBD1 (5 bases). The CDR3 totals 15 residues. V was clipped by 2 bases and J by 4 bases, with 13 bases between them. The V gene's germline CDR1 is SGDLS and CDR2 YYNGEE. In nucleotides, the CDR3 is TGTGCCAGCAGCGTTGGGGACGGGGGTAATCAGCCCCAGCATTTT. It yields the protein CASSVGDGGNQPQHF.

CDR3 nucleotides: TGTGCCAGCAGCGTAGATCCCTTTGGGGCGAGACAAGAGACCCAGTACTTC. Amino acid sequence: CASSVDPFGARQETQYF. The gene calls are TRBV9 and TRBJ2-5; D possibly corresponds to TRBD1 (5 bases). Between the trimmed V and J ends, which lost 0 bases and 2 bases, there was a span of 17 bases. Germline V lookup: CDR1 SGDLS, CDR2 YYNGEE. There are 17 residues in the CDR3.

The chain uses TRBV10-3 and TRBJ1-5, with D tentatively TRBD1 (6 bases). Germline V gene data show CDR1 as ENHRY and CDR2 as SYGVKD. Deletions cut 7 bases from V and 6 bases from J, with 13 bases between. The CDR3 extends over 13 amino acids. This CDR3 is CAINPGEGQPQHF. The CDR3 bases are TGTGCCATCAACCCAGGGGAAGGTCAGCCCCAGCATTTT.